The TCR beta chain under discussion was sequenced for a study of blood T cell repertoires in COVID-19. Whole-study context: Collection of acute and convalescent COVID-19 samples took place in the United States, Italy and Spain.

A single count supports this clone. Authors' analysis steps: For nucleated cells, counts were estimated from reference gene primer amplification. TCRdb's table, derived via immunoSEQ multiplex PCR, lists solely in-frame clones and lacks some. The V and J calls and clone size come from that table; D and trimming were worked out from the DNA. In the table there are 150,000 to 200,000 clones, 88% of which are singletons. This TCR was recovered from a human donor in a cohort sampled during active COVID-19. Specimen: peripheral blood.

CDR3: CASGVNTPGQRSTNEKLFF. The CDR3 DNA reads TGTGCTAGTGGTGTAAATACACCGGGACAGAGATCAACTAATGAAAAACTGTTTTTT. The chain carries TRBV12-5 and TRBJ1-4, with 7 bases identical to TRBD1. This CDR3 comprises 19 residues. With 5 bases clipped from V and 0 bases from J, the junction kept 15 bases outside the gene matches. CDR1 and CDR2 from the germline V gene are LGHNT and FRNRAP.